This T cell receptor beta chain was observed in a study of blood T cell repertoires in COVID-19 (dated by TCRdb to between 2020 and 2021). For context, the study as a whole: Samples from collaborators originated in the United States, Italy and Spain and spanned both the acute and convalescent phases of COVID-19. The samples were drawn from the first 160 participants of the ongoing ImmuneRACE study and from 1,254 subjects provided by 6 global collaborators. The prospective study material was composed of cDNA or gDNA derived from T cells, B-cell-depleted T cells, or PBMCs. Subjects who had been exposed to COVID-19, were actively infected with it, or had recovered from it provided the deeply sampled blood TCRbeta repertoires that made up the dataset. The repertoires were made available in a free public database intended to serve as a resource for research on the immune response to SARS-CoV-2. Where HLA class I and class II types were available, the types were taken from metadata supplied by the sample provider, not from assay-based typing. The sample metadata nearly always contained a de-identified subject ID, COVID-19 status, age in years and sex. Broad study findings and their caveats: The quantity of clinical and demographic metadata differed by source and by participant and was supplied without curation.

TCRbeta CDR3 regions were amplified from genomic DNA by means of the immunoSEQ Assay, a bias-controlled multiplex PCR. The original pipeline was this. The number of nucleated cells in each sample was estimated from the amplification of reference gene primers within the assay. To quantify the absolute abundance of each unique TCRbeta CDR3 rearrangement, sequence reads were collapsed and filtered. For each sample, productive Simpson clonality was calculated as the square root of Simpson's diversity index across productive rearrangements. What TCRdb holds here is the immuneACCESS table cut down to in-frame rearrangements. Part of the clones is not present; checked against another copy, under half of the missing clones reflect an unresolved V gene, and the others are unexplained. The DNA gave D and trimming, while V, J and clone size come from that table. The sample table records 250,000 to 350,000 clones; roughly 90% of these occur just once. The top ten clonotypes cover approximately 10% of the sample.

About this clone itself: Its cognate antigen has yet to be identified. Base-call qualities are not available, and no considerably larger clone is one nucleotide away.

One collaborating source in Seattle enrolled patients during active infection and followed them longitudinally through the course of disease. Collaborating institutions collected whole blood in K2EDTA tubes following their own protocols. For TCRbeta analysis, collaborators shipped samples in one of three forms: frozen whole blood, isolated PBMCs, or DNA extracted from either of those sample types. From the cysteine up to the phenylalanine, the CDR3 has a length of 18 residues. Kept here is only the CDR3 DNA, which spans 54 bases and is read in frame from base 1. Germline trimming amounts to 1 base on V and 2 bases on J, with 9 as the count of junction bases outside the gene matches. In the germline V gene, CDR1 corresponds to MGHRA and CDR2 to YSYEKL.

The rearranged chain carries TRBV4-1 and TRBJ2-1; TRBD2 matches 9 bases in the middle. Material for sequencing was peripheral blood. The source is a woman younger than 45 with COVID-19, enrolled during active disease. The DNA sequence is given as TGCGCCAGCAGCCAAGTTTCTAGCGGGGAGAGGCCCTACAATGAGCAGTTCTTC. The resulting protein is CASSQVSSGERPYNEQFF.